These 21 T cell receptor beta chains originate from one sample sequenced in a study of blood T cell repertoires in COVID-19. Method: immunoSEQ multiplex PCR; TCRdb's copy keeps in-frame clones and lacks some. Among 110,000 to 150,000 clones listed, 86% were seen once. The sample taken for sequencing was PBMCs or T cells enriched from blood (not recorded which). Every receptor here comes from a man over 45 who had recovered from COVID-19.

The V gene is TRBV18, the J gene TRBJ1-1, with 7 bases fitting TRBD1. This CDR3 region has 13 residues. Germline CDR1 reads KGHSH; CDR2 reads LQKENI. Trimming at V came to 4 bases and at J to 4 bases, leaving 3 bases not matched to a gene. The CDR3 nucleotides read TGTGCCAGCTCACAAAGGACAGGCACTGAAGCTTTCTTT. This codes for CASSQRTGTEAFF.

The chain carries TRBV5-1 and TRBJ1-1; tentative D call: TRBD1 (6 bases). Germline lookup yields CDR1 SGHRS and CDR2 YFSETQ. The V end was cut by 0 bases, the J end by 5 bases, with 11 bases between. This CDR3 is built from 14 residues. The CDR3 loop is CASSLVSQGTEAFF. CDR3 nucleotide sequence: TGCGCCAGCAGCTTGGTCTCCCAGGGGACTGAAGCTTTCTTT.

CDR3 sequence: CASSYDQGDYLSYEQYF. In DNA form, the CDR3 reads TGTGCCAGCAGTTACGACCAAGGGGACTACCTCTCCTACGAGCAGTACTTC. The genes are TRBV6-2 or TRBV6-3 and TRBJ2-7; 7 bases align to TRBD2. The length of the CDR3 is 17 residues. Per the germline V gene, CDR1 is MNHEY and CDR2 is SVGEGT. J was trimmed by 0 bases and V by 2 bases; bases with no gene match: 10.

The genes are TRBV5-6 and TRBJ2-1; D gene uncertain. Germline V CDR1 and CDR2: SGHDT, YYEEEE. The CDR3 is 16 residues long. V gave up 4 bases and J gave up 2 bases, with 16 bases separating them. CDR3 protein: CASSLIVGEAYNEQFF. In DNA form, the CDR3 reads TGTGCCAGCAGCCTGATTGTCGGCGAGGCCTACAATGAGCAGTTCTTC.

The V gene is TRBV28, the J gene TRBJ1-2; D possibly corresponds to TRBD1 (6 bases). Trimming removed 2 bases from V and 7 bases from J, with 17 bases in between. The CDR3 consists of 15 residues. Germline V CDR1 and CDR2: MDHEN, SYDVKM. Here the CDR3 DNA reads TGTGCCAGCAGTTTAATGGGGGCGCTGGCGGGTGGCTACACCTTC. This codes for CASSLMGALAGGYTF.

The gene calls are TRBV24-1 and TRBJ2-7; D is unresolved. CDR1 and CDR2 (germline): KGHDR, SFDVKD. The CDR3 length is 13 residues. Trimming took 1 base from V and 4 from J, leaving 7 bases between them. The CDR3 DNA follows: TGTGCCACCAGTGATTTTCCCCATTACGAGCAGTACTTC. As protein: CATSDFPHYEQYF.

The CDR3 DNA reads as TGCGCCAGCAGCCGAGATTTTCGGGCAGGGGCGCTTAACACAGATACGCAGTATTTT. Translating gives CASSRDFRAGALNTDTQYF. The chain combines TRBV4-3 with TRBJ2-3; possible D gene TRBD1, 6 bases. Trimming pared 4 bases from V and 2 bases from J, leaving 25 bases between. The germline V gene encodes CDR1 LGHNA and CDR2 YSLEER. The CDR3 is 19 amino acids.

This chain joins TRBV19 and TRBJ1-2, with TRBD1 matching 7 bases. CDR1 LNHDA and CDR2 SQIVND come from the germline V gene (reference sequence). CDR3 size: 13 residues. Germline trimming cut 5 bases from V and 4 bases from J; bases unmatched to any gene: 4. Here the CDR3 reads CASSFGQAYGYTF. The CDR3, as DNA: TGTGCCAGTAGTTTCGGACAGGCCTATGGCTACACCTTC. Full variable domain (rest looked up from reference TRBV19 and TRBJ1-2): DGGITQSPKYLFRKEGQNVTLSCEQNLNHDAMYWYRQDPGQGLRLIYYSQIVNDFQKGDIAEGYSVSREKKESFPLTVTSAQKNPTAFYLCASSFGQAYGYTFGSGTRLTVV.

This chain joins TRBV7-6 and TRBJ1-3; 7 nucleotides agree with TRBD1. The germline V gene encodes CDR1 SGHVS and CDR2 FNYEAQ. CDR3 length: 18 residues. J was trimmed by 1 base and V by 5 bases; bases with no gene match: 14. For the CDR3, the DNA is TGTGCCAGCAGCCTCCACTGGGACAGCCAATATTCTGGAAACACCATATATTTT. This encodes CASSLHWDSQYSGNTIYF.

The chain has TRBV19 and TRBJ2-7; 9 nucleotides line up with TRBD1. Looked up from germline, CDR1 is LNHDA and CDR2 is SQIVND (reference sequence). This CDR3 has 14 amino acids. V lost 3 bases and J lost 3; bases outside the gene matches: 3. The chain's CDR3 is CASSIRDRVYEQYF. The CDR3 region has the DNA TGTGCCAGTAGTATCCGGGACAGGGTCTACGAGCAGTACTTC.

This clone was seen just once. The rearrangement joins TRBV11-2 to TRBJ1-2; D not certain. Germline CDR1 SGHAT, CDR2 FQNNGV. V was trimmed by 2 bases and J by 8 bases, leaving 12 bases between them. This CDR3 is 13 amino acids long. The CDR3 nucleotides read TGTGCCAGCAGCTTACAACGCGGGCAGGGCTACACCTTC. Its translation: CASSLQRGQGYTF. Combining the CDR3 with reference TRBV11-2 and TRBJ1-2 gives the whole variable domain EAGVAQSPRYKIIEKRQSVAFWCNPISGHATLYWYQQILGQGPKLLIQFQNNGVVDDSQLPKDRFSAERLKGVDSTLKIQPAKLEDSAVYLCASSLQRGQGYTFGSGTRLTVV.

The V gene is TRBV9, the J gene TRBJ1-1; TRBD1 might be the D (6 bases). With 3 bases removed from V and 1 base from J, the gap between germline ends came to 13 bases. Germline lookup yields CDR1 SGDLS and CDR2 YYNGEE. The CDR3 is 15 amino acids. CDR3 in amino acids: CASSAGQRENTEAFF. DNA for the CDR3: TGTGCCAGCAGCGCCGGACAGAGAGAGAACACTGAAGCTTTCTTT. The whole variable domain, remainder taken from reference TRBV9 and TRBJ1-1, is DSGVTQTPKHLITATGQRVTLRCSPRSGDLSVYWYQQSLDQGLQFLIQYYNGEERAKGNILERFSAQQFPDLHSELNLSSLELGDSALYFCASSAGQRENTEAFFGQGTRLTVV.

The chain is built from TRBV5-1 and TRBJ1-6; possible D gene TRBD1, 6 bases. This CDR3 comprises 17 residues. Trimming stripped 3 bases from V and 4 bases from J, with 17 bases between. CDR1 is SGHRS and CDR2 is YFSETQ in the germline V gene. CDR3 bases: TGCGCCAGCAGCTCAGTTTACCGGGACATTTATAATTCACCCCTCCACTTT. It translates to CASSSVYRDIYNSPLHF. The full variable domain, completed using reference TRBV5-1 and TRBJ1-6, is KAGVTQTPRYLIKTRGQQVTLSCSPISGHRSVSWYQQTPGQGLQFLFEYFSETQRNKGNFPGRFSGRQFSNSRSEMNVSTLELGDSALYLCASSSVYRDIYNSPLHFGNGTRLTVT.

This clone was observed once. The V call is TRBV7-2, the J call TRBJ2-6; TRBD1 matches at 9 bases. The V and J ends lost 5 bases and 3 bases, in that order; junction bases with no gene match: 5. CDR1 and CDR2 (germline): SGHTA, FQGNSA. There are 16 residues in the CDR3. CDR3 sequence: CASSKTGGFGANVLTF. The CDR3 nucleotides read TGTGCCAGCAGCAAAACAGGGGGCTTTGGGGCCAACGTCCTGACTTTC.

The gene calls are TRBV7-3 and TRBJ2-2; 14 bases map to TRBD2. CDR1 and CDR2 (germline): SGHTA, FQGTGA. The junction had 12 bases not matched to a gene; V was cut back by 5 bases and J by 4 bases. The CDR3 sequence is 19 residues long. The CDR3 region is CASSKLGTSGSSGTGELFF. The CDR3 DNA sequence: TGTGCCAGCAGCAAATTAGGGACTAGCGGGAGCTCGGGCACCGGGGAGCTGTTTTTT.

The rearrangement uses TRBV18 and TRBJ2-3; perhaps TRBD2 as D (7 bases). Germline CDR1 KGHSH, CDR2 LQKENI. Trimming removed 8 bases at V and 5 bases at J, with 23 bases between. CDR3 length: 16 residues. In nucleotides, the CDR3 is TGTGCCAGCCGGCCGGGGGGCGGGAGATGGGTAGATACGCAGTATTTT. As protein: CASRPGGGRWVDTQYF.

This chain uses TRBV27 with TRBJ1-2, with TRBD1 matching over 9 bases. The J segment lost 4 bases and the V segment lost 5 bases, leaving 5 bases of the junction unmatched. The germline gives CDR1 MNHEY, CDR2 SMNVEV (reference sequence). There are 14 residues in the CDR3. The CDR3 loop reads CASSAGQGFYGYTF. The CDR3, as DNA: TGTGCCAGCAGTGCCGGACAGGGGTTCTATGGCTACACCTTC.

V and J are TRBV28 and TRBJ1-1; tentative D call: TRBD1 (5 bases). The germline gives CDR1 MDHEN, CDR2 SYDVKM. The CDR3 is 13 amino acids. Deletions cut 3 bases from V and 8 bases from J, with 13 bases between. CDR3 DNA: TGTGCCAGCAGTTTGACAGCCAGGCGAGAAGCTTTCTTT. Its protein is CASSLTARREAFF.

This sequence joins TRBV5-4 and TRBJ2-7; 7 bases align to TRBD1. There are 14 residues in the CDR3. CDR1 is SGHNT, CDR2 YYREEE, per germline (reference sequence). After removal of 4 bases from V and 3 bases from J, the junction contained 7 bases not matched to a gene. This CDR3 reads CASSGGQVNYEQYF. In nucleotides, the CDR3 is TGTGCCAGCAGCGGCGGACAGGTTAACTACGAGCAGTACTTC.

This rearrangement joins TRBV27 to TRBJ1-4; TRBD1 is a possible D gene (6 bases). Trimming removed 2 bases at V and 5 bases at J, with 9 bases between. Germline CDR1 MNHEY, CDR2 SMNVEV (reference sequence). The CDR3 has 14 amino acids. CDR3 amino acids: CASSLTRGNEKLFF. For the CDR3, the DNA is TGTGCCAGCAGTTTAACCAGGGGAAATGAAAAACTGTTTTTT.

The J gene is TRBJ2-4, the V gene TRBV5-1; 9 bases match TRBD1. The CDR3 has 14 residues. Germline trimming cut 4 bases from V and 5 bases from J; bases unmatched to any gene: 4. Per the germline V gene, CDR1 is SGHRS and CDR2 is YFSETQ. Written as DNA, the CDR3 is TGCGCCAGCAGCGCCACAGGGGGCCAAAACATTCAGTACTTC. Amino acid sequence: CASSATGGQNIQYF.